Listed below are T cell receptor beta chains from one sample, sequenced in a study of blood T cell repertoires in COVID-19. Libraries were prepared by immunoSEQ multiplex PCR; TCRdb keeps only in-frame clonotypes and omits some of them. The data contain over 200,000 clones, approximately 90% of them singletons. The sequenced sample consisted of PBMCs or T cells enriched from blood (not recorded which). Receptor source: a woman aged 35 to 49 with acute COVID-19. Both conserved end residues are part of each CDR3. D genes are given only for firm matches. Clone size, where shown, is once, few, many, or a class for clones that have expanded.

V gene: TRBV3-1/TRBV3-2
J gene: TRBJ2-7
clone size: -
D gene: -
CDR3 DNA: TGTGCCAGCAGCCAAAGGGAGGGGGACGAGCAGTACTTC
CDR3 protein: CASSQREGDEQYF

V gene: TRBV29-1
J gene: TRBJ2-2
clone size: -
D gene: -
CDR3 DNA: TGCAGCGCCGTGGGCAGTAACACCGGGGAGCTGTTTTTT
CDR3 protein: CSAVGSNTGELFF

V gene: TRBV30
J gene: TRBJ1-2
clone size: -
D gene: TRBD1
CDR3 DNA: TGTGCTGCCACACAGGGGCCCTATGGCTACACCTTC
CDR3 protein: CAATQGPYGYTF

V gene: TRBV13
J gene: TRBJ2-4
clone size: -
D gene: TRBD1
CDR3 DNA: TGTGCCAGCAGCACCCGAGGACAGGGTCTAGCCAAAAACATTCAGTACTTC
CDR3 protein: CASSTRGQGLAKNIQYF

V gene: TRBV9
J gene: TRBJ1-3
clone size: -
D gene: TRBD1
CDR3 DNA: TGTGCCAGCAGCCCCCGACAGGGAAGCTCTGGAAACACCATATATTTT
CDR3 protein: CASSPRQGSSGNTIYF

V gene: TRBV6-2/TRBV6-3
J gene: TRBJ2-1
clone size: -
D gene: TRBD2
CDR3 DNA: TGTGCCAGCAGTTACTCTGAGCGGGGGGCGGCCCAGGACCTTTACAATGAGCAGTTCTTC
CDR3 protein: CASSYSERGAAQDLYNEQFF

V gene: TRBV7-9
J gene: TRBJ1-3
clone size: -
D gene: -
CDR3 DNA: TGTGCCAGCAGCCCCATCGGGGGGCGCCACTCTGGAAACACCATATATTTT
CDR3 protein: CASSPIGGRHSGNTIYF

V gene: TRBV18
J gene: TRBJ2-7
clone size: -
D gene: -
CDR3 DNA: TGTGCCAGCTCACCAGATTTAGGACGGGAAGAGCAGTACTTC
CDR3 protein: CASSPDLGREEQYF

V gene: TRBV10-1
J gene: TRBJ2-5
clone size: -
D gene: TRBD1
CDR3 DNA: TGCGCCAGCAGCGAAGGGGGCGCCTCTCAAGAGACCCAGTACTTC
CDR3 protein: CASSEGGASQETQYF

V gene: TRBV21-1
J gene: TRBJ1-3
clone size: -
D gene: -
CDR3 DNA: TGTGCCAGCACCCAGACTCTGGGAAACACCATATATTTT
CDR3 protein: CASTQTLGNTIYF

V gene: TRBV5-1
J gene: TRBJ2-7
clone size: -
D gene: -
CDR3 DNA: TGCGCCAGCAGCTTGCTCAGGGGTAACTACGAGCAGTACTTC
CDR3 protein: CASSLLRGNYEQYF

V gene: TRBV7-2
J gene: TRBJ1-3
clone size: -
D gene: TRBD1
CDR3 DNA: TGTGCCAGCAGCTCCGGGACAGGAGTCTCTGGAAACACCATATATTTT
CDR3 protein: CASSSGTGVSGNTIYF

V gene: TRBV5-4
J gene: TRBJ2-5
clone size: -
D gene: -
CDR3 DNA: TGTGCCAGCAGCTTGGACTCGGCGCGGCAAGAGACCCAGTACTTC
CDR3 protein: CASSLDSARQETQYF

V gene: TRBV12-5
J gene: TRBJ1-1
clone size: -
D gene: -
CDR3 DNA: TGTGCTAGTGGTTTATTCGGGAACACTGAAGCTTTCTTT
CDR3 protein: CASGLFGNTEAFF

V gene: TRBV18
J gene: TRBJ2-3
clone size: -
D gene: TRBD1
CDR3 DNA: TGTGCCAGCTCACCCCAACAGGGGGGCGTGACAGATACGCAGTATTTT
CDR3 protein: CASSPQQGGVTDTQYF

V gene: TRBV6-5
J gene: TRBJ1-5
clone size: -
D gene: -
CDR3 DNA: TGTGCCAGCAGTCACCTGCCAGGGGTGGATAAGCCCCAGCATTTT
CDR3 protein: CASSHLPGVDKPQHF

V gene: TRBV30
J gene: TRBJ2-5
clone size: -
D gene: -
CDR3 DNA: TGTGCCTGGAGTGTACGGGGGGCGCAGGAGACCCAGTACTTC
CDR3 protein: CAWSVRGAQETQYF

V gene: TRBV18
J gene: TRBJ1-2
clone size: -
D gene: TRBD1
CDR3 DNA: TGTGCCAGCTCACAACCGGGACAGAGATTCTATGGCTACACCTTC
CDR3 protein: CASSQPGQRFYGYTF

V gene: TRBV9
J gene: TRBJ2-1
clone size: once
D gene: -
CDR3 DNA: TGTGCCAGCAGCGTAGGTCCCCTAGCGATCGACAATGAGCAGTTCTTC
CDR3 protein: CASSVGPLAIDNEQFF

V gene: TRBV2
J gene: TRBJ1-6
clone size: -
D gene: TRBD1
CDR3 DNA: TGTGCCAGCAATCCCTTGGGGACAGTTAATAATTCACCCCTCCACTTT
CDR3 protein: CASNPLGTVNNSPLHF

V gene: TRBV12-5
J gene: TRBJ1-2
clone size: once
D gene: TRBD1
CDR3 DNA: TGTGCTAGTGGTTACGGGACAGGAGTCAACTATGGCTACACCTTC
CDR3 protein: CASGYGTGVNYGYTF

V gene: TRBV3-1/TRBV3-2
J gene: TRBJ1-6
clone size: -
D gene: -
CDR3 DNA: TGTGCCAGCAGCCCACCAACAGGCCGGGATTCACCCCTCCACTTT
CDR3 protein: CASSPPTGRDSPLHF

V gene: TRBV19
J gene: TRBJ1-2
clone size: -
D gene: TRBD1
CDR3 DNA: TGTGCCAGTAGTATCAGGGGGCGAAACTATGGCTACACCTTC
CDR3 protein: CASSIRGRNYGYTF

V gene: TRBV7-2
J gene: TRBJ1-4
clone size: -
D gene: -
CDR3 DNA: TGTGCCAGCAGCGCTTACGGTAACAAGGGGGAAAAACTGTTTTTT
CDR3 protein: CASSAYGNKGEKLFF

V gene: TRBV4-3
J gene: TRBJ2-7
clone size: -
D gene: TRBD2
CDR3 DNA: TGCGCCAGCAGGGGGGGGACGGACGAGCAGTACTTC
CDR3 protein: CASRGGTDEQYF

V gene: TRBV6-5
J gene: TRBJ2-5
clone size: once
D gene: TRBD2
CDR3 DNA: TGTGCCACCCACGAGGGAGGGTTTAAAGAGACCCAGTACTTC
CDR3 protein: CATHEGGFKETQYF

V gene: TRBV9
J gene: TRBJ2-2
clone size: -
D gene: TRBD1
CDR3 DNA: TGTGCCAGCAGCGGGACGGGACAGGGAGACACCGGGGAGCTGTTTTTT
CDR3 protein: CASSGTGQGDTGELFF